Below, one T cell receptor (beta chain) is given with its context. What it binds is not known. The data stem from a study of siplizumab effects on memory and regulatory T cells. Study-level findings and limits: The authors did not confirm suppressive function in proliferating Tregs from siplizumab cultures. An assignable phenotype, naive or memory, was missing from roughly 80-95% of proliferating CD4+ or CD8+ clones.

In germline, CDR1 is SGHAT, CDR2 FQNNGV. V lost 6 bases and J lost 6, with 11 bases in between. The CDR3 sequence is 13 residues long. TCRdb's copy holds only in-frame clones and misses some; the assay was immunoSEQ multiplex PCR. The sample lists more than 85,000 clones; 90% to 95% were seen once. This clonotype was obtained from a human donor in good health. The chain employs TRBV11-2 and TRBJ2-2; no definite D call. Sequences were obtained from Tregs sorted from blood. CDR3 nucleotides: TGTGCCAGCAGGAGAGACGAGGCCGGGGAGCTGTTTTTT. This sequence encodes CASRRDEAGELFF.